The 4 T cell receptor beta chains presented below share a single source sample, sequenced in a study of response to subunit inactivated influenza vaccine. MiXCR was run by TCRdb on the RT-PCR reads, yielding one entry per CDR3 protein. The sample has around 200,000 distinct CDR3 sequences; about 9% are singletons. The sequences come from non-naive T cells sorted from PBMCs, collected on the day of vaccination. The receptors stem from a man aged 50-60 years who received an inactivated influenza vaccine.

This clonotype was seen repeatedly, ten times or more. V and J are TRBV27 and TRBJ2-3; TRBD2 is a possible D gene (5 bases). This CDR3 region has 14 residues. V lost 6 bases to trimming and J lost 2 bases, with 12 bases between them. Germline V gene lookup returns CDR1 MNHEY and CDR2 SMNVEV (reference sequence). CDR3 in amino acids: CASRRRGITDTQYF. The CDR3 DNA reads as TGTGCCAGCAGGAGGAGAGGGATCACAGATACGCAGTATTTT.

This clonotype was recorded once. The chain employs TRBV28 and TRBJ2-2; possible D gene TRBD1, 6 bases. Between the trimmed V and J ends, which lost 5 bases and 8 bases, there was a span of 15 bases. The CDR3 extends over 14 amino acids. Germline-derived CDR1 and CDR2 are MDHEN and SYDVKM. The CDR3 bases are TGTGCCAGCAGTCCGCCCGACAGGTCTGGGGAGCTGTTTTTT. Encoded protein: CASSPPDRSGELFF.

The gene calls are TRBV29-1 and TRBJ2-1; 8 bases fit TRBD2. The V gene end was trimmed by 7 bases and the J gene end by 5 bases; junction bases not matched to a gene: 7. The CDR3 consists of 13 residues. The germline V gene encodes CDR1 SQVTM and CDR2 ANQGSEA. CDR3 in amino acids: CSGSGSVHNEQFF. The DNA of the CDR3 is TGCAGCGGAAGCGGGAGTGTCCACAATGAGCAGTTCTTC.

This clonotype was seen more than once but under ten times. The genes are TRBV6-1 and TRBJ1-2; no firm D call. V shed 8 bases and J shed 10 bases, with 14 bases lying between them. This CDR3 contains 11 residues. Germline loops: CDR1 MNHNS, CDR2 SASEGT. The CDR3 bases are TGTGCCAGCGCCCTGATGGGGTACTACACCTTC. Translating gives CASALMGYYTF.